Below, 27 T cell receptor beta chains from the same sample are listed, as sequenced in a study of blood T cell repertoires in COVID-19. Produced via immunoSEQ multiplex PCR; TCRdb's table is partial and in-frame only. The sample holds some 140,000 clones, roughly 90% seen once. Sequenced material: peripheral blood. The receptors originated from a man in his sixties or seventies with active COVID-19.

In its sample, this clone was seen once. This chain joins TRBV30 and TRBJ1-2; 7 bases map to TRBD1. The trim removed 3 bases at V and 1 base at J, leaving 2 bases unmatched. The CDR3 has 13 amino acids. Germline V gene data show CDR1 as GTSNPN and CDR2 as SVGIG (reference sequence). The CDR3 protein is CAWRGQINYGYTF. Written as DNA, the CDR3 is TGTGCCTGGAGGGGACAGATTAACTATGGCTACACCTTC.

The V call is TRBV19, the J call TRBJ2-7; possibly TRBD1 for D (5 bases). The V and J ends lost 6 bases and 4 bases respectively, with 10 bases between them. CDR1 and CDR2 (germline): LNHDA, SQIVND (reference sequence). This CDR3 region has 12 residues. The CDR3 coding sequence is TGTGCCAGTAGGGCGCAGGGTTACGAGCAGTACTTC. It encodes CASRAQGYEQYF.

This clone was recorded once. This sequence joins TRBV19 and TRBJ1-3; 7 nucleotides agree with TRBD1. V was clipped by 4 bases and J by 6 bases; unmatched bases: 3. Germline V gene lookup returns CDR1 LNHDA and CDR2 SQIVND (reference sequence). The CDR3 has 13 residues. The CDR3 DNA reads as TGTGCCAGTAGTACGACAGGGAAAAACACCATATATTTT. It codes for CASSTTGKNTIYF.

This chain uses TRBV19 with TRBJ2-1, with D perhaps TRBD2 (6 bases). CDR3 length: 15 residues. Germline values: CDR1 LNHDA, CDR2 SQIVND (reference sequence). The ends were cut back, 6 bases at V and 9 bases at J, with 21 bases in the middle. The CDR3 region is CASREGLRWVSEQFF. The CDR3 nucleotides read TGTGCCAGTAGGGAGGGCCTTAGGTGGGTTAGTGAGCAGTTCTTC.

The CDR3 bases are TGCGCCAGCAGCTCCCAGGCAGGGGGCGTGAACACTGAAGCTTTCTTT. Its protein product is CASSSQAGGVNTEAFF. The chain has TRBV5-1 and TRBJ1-1; 8 bases line up with TRBD1. The germline CDR1 and CDR2 sequences are SGHRS and YFSETQ. V shed 3 bases, J shed 0 bases, and the junction held 7 bases outside the gene matches. The CDR3 has 16 residues.

This clone was seen a single time. In the same sample, other DNA sequences code for this CDR3. V and J are TRBV29-1 and TRBJ2-1; D perhaps matches TRBD1 (7 bases). Germline assignment: CDR1 SQVTM and CDR2 ANQGSEA. The germline V and J ends were trimmed by 6 bases and 0 bases, with 12 bases remaining between them. The CDR3 loop spans 14 amino acids. In nucleotides, the CDR3 is TGCAGCGTGGCAGGGGGGAGCTCCTACAATGAGCAGTTCTTC. Translating gives CSVAGGSSYNEQFF.

The V and J genes are TRBV7-8 and TRBJ2-7; 11 positions agree with TRBD2. The CDR3 is made up of 16 amino acids. V trimming: 4 bases; J trimming: 4 bases; junction bases outside the gene matches: 9. In germline, CDR1 is SGHVS, CDR2 FQNEAQ. In nucleotides, the CDR3 is TGTGCCAGCAGCTCGGGCATAGCGGGAGGGCCGTACGAGCAGTACTTC. As protein: CASSSGIAGGPYEQYF.

The chain uses TRBV4-1 and TRBJ1-2; TRBD1 matches 8 bases. The CDR3 length is 16 residues. Per germline, CDR1 MGHRA and CDR2 YSYEKL. J was trimmed by 4 bases and V by 5 bases; bases with no gene match: 12. CDR3 nucleotide sequence: TGCGCCAGCAGCTCCGGGACAGGCCGACCCCTCTATGGCTACACCTTC. This sequence encodes CASSSGTGRPLYGYTF.

The rearrangement uses TRBV5-1 and TRBJ2-1, with 10 nucleotides matching TRBD2. The CDR3 runs to 16 residues. Germline V gene sequence: CDR1 SGHRS, CDR2 YFSETQ. J gave up 3 bases and V 2 bases, and 5 bases lay outside the gene matches. The CDR3 sequence: CASSLSSGGLYNEQFF. The CDR3 region has the DNA TGCGCCAGCAGCTTAAGTAGCGGGGGGCTCTACAATGAGCAGTTCTTC.

V is TRBV28 and J is TRBJ2-1, with TRBD2 matching 8 bases. The CDR3 consists of 15 residues. Germline CDR1 is MDHEN and CDR2 is SYDVKM. Losses at the gene ends were 5 bases for V and 4 bases for J; bases not matched to a gene: 7. CDR3 sequence: CASSPPLAAYNEQFF. CDR3 bases: TGTGCCAGCAGTCCCCCACTAGCGGCTTACAATGAGCAGTTCTTC.

The chain uses TRBV10-2 and TRBJ2-7; 7 bases are a match to TRBD1. The CDR3 contains 15 residues. Germline CDR1 and CDR2: WSHSY and SAAADI. Trimming cost V 4 bases and J 0 bases; bases outside gene matches: 6. CDR3 region: CASSAQDRSSYEQYF. The DNA of the CDR3 is TGCGCCAGCAGTGCCCAGGACAGGAGCTCCTACGAGCAGTACTTC.

This clone was counted only a few times. The chain links TRBV7-2 to TRBJ2-1, with TRBD2 matching 13 bases. J lost 9 bases, V lost 5 bases, and 7 bases had no gene match. This CDR3 spans 15 amino acids. Germline lookup yields CDR1 SGHTA and CDR2 FQGNSA. The CDR3 nucleotides read TGTGCCAGCAGCGCGGGACTAGCGGGACGGGGTGAGCAGTTCTTC. It is translated as CASSAGLAGRGEQFF.

The chain employs TRBV11-2 and TRBJ2-3; D is perhaps TRBD2 (6 bases). Germline V gene lookup returns CDR1 SGHAT and CDR2 FQNNGV. This CDR3 has 13 amino acids. V was shortened by 5 bases and J by 4 bases, with 10 bases between the two germline ends. The CDR3 nucleotides read TGTGCCAGCAGCGCAGGAGGGTCAGATACGCAGTATTTT. Its translation is CASSAGGSDTQYF.

In its sample, this clone was seen once. V and J are TRBV11-2 and TRBJ1-5, with D possibly TRBD1 on 6 matching bases. The CDR3 has 18 amino acids. V lost 0 bases, J lost 2 bases, and 17 bases lay in between. The V gene's germline CDR1 is SGHAT and CDR2 FQNNGV. CDR3 in DNA: TGTGCCAGCAGCTTAGATCAGCGAGGACAGACCTGCAATCAGCCCCAGCATTTT. This codes for CASSLDQRGQTCNQPQHF.

The CDR3 loop reads CASSLTGDGYTF. In DNA form, the CDR3 reads TGTGCCAGCAGTTTGACAGGCGATGGCTACACCTTC. V and J are TRBV6-5 and TRBJ1-2; a weak D match, TRBD1 (6 bases). Looked up from germline, CDR1 is MNHEY and CDR2 is SVGAGI. V gave up 4 bases and J gave up 6 bases, with 9 bases separating them. This CDR3 has 12 amino acids.

The rearrangement joins TRBV4-1 to TRBJ2-7, with 11 positions matching TRBD2. The junction had 5 bases not matched to a gene; V was cut back by 1 base and J by 3 bases. The CDR3 length is 16 residues. Germline V lookup: CDR1 MGHRA, CDR2 YSYEKL. The CDR3 spells CASSQAGTSGIYEQYF. In nucleotides, the CDR3 is TGCGCCAGCAGCCAAGCCGGGACTAGCGGCATCTACGAGCAGTACTTC.

The chain joins TRBV5-1 to TRBJ2-2; D gene unclear. This CDR3 has 14 residues. V dropped 0 bases and J dropped 6 bases, with 9 bases sitting between them. Germline-derived CDR1 and CDR2 are SGHRS and YFSETQ. The CDR3 spells CASSLASAAGELFF. The CDR3 DNA reads TGCGCCAGCAGCTTGGCAAGCGCGGCCGGGGAGCTGTTTTTT.

The CDR3 region is CASSLSTNQPQHF. The DNA of the CDR3 is TGTGCCAGCAGCCTATCGACTAATCAGCCCCAGCATTTT. The V gene is TRBV14, the J gene TRBJ1-5; D unresolved. This CDR3 contains 13 residues. CDR1 SGHDN and CDR2 FVKESK come from the germline V gene. The ends were cut back, 4 bases at V and 4 bases at J, with 8 bases in the middle.

This chain connects TRBV30 to TRBJ1-1; D is perhaps TRBD1 (6 bases). Germline-derived CDR1 and CDR2 are GTSNPN and SVGIG (reference sequence). V was clipped by 2 bases and J by 11 bases, with 12 bases between them. The CDR3 is made up of 11 amino acids. CDR3 in amino acids: CAWSPRGAAFF. Here the CDR3 DNA reads TGTGCCTGGAGTCCCCGGGGGGCTGCTTTCTTT.

The gene calls are TRBV30 and TRBJ2-7, with D possibly matching TRBD2 (7 bases). V was pared by 0 bases and J by 3 bases, with 12 bases between. Germline-derived CDR1 and CDR2 are GTSNPN and SVGIG (reference sequence). The CDR3 totals 14 residues. The CDR3 DNA sequence: TGTGCCTGGAGTGTATGGGGGGGCCGCTACGAGCAGTACTTC. Translation: CAWSVWGGRYEQYF.

V and J are TRBV18 and TRBJ1-2; 7 bases are shared with TRBD1. Germline assignment: CDR1 KGHSH and CDR2 LQKENI. This CDR3 has 15 amino acids. Trimming took 0 bases from V and 4 from J; bases not matched to a gene: 5. DNA for the CDR3: TGTGCCAGCTCACCACCACAGGGGATTGCCTATGGCTACACCTTC. This codes for CASSPPQGIAYGYTF.

The chain has TRBV7-7 and TRBJ2-1; 13 nucleotides align to TRBD2. The CDR3 length is 16 residues. V was clipped by 5 bases and J by 5 bases; unmatched bases: 6. The germline V gene encodes CDR1 SSHAT and CDR2 FNYEAQ (reference sequence). The CDR3 loop reads CASSPGTSGNHNEQFF. In DNA, the CDR3 is TGTGCCAGCAGCCCAGGGACTAGCGGGAACCACAATGAGCAGTTCTTC.

V and J are TRBV5-1 and TRBJ2-7; 9 bases are shared with TRBD2. Germline CDR1 is SGHRS and CDR2 is YFSETQ. Trimming took 6 bases from V and 2 from J; bases not matched to a gene: 6. The CDR3 has 14 amino acids. CDR3 sequence (DNA): TGCGCCAGCAATCCGACTAGCGGTACCTACGAGCAGTACTTC. Protein: CASNPTSGTYEQYF.

The rearrangement uses TRBV28 and TRBJ1-5, with TRBD1 matching over 7 bases. J gave up 5 bases and V 8 bases, and 12 bases lay outside the gene matches. This CDR3 has 15 amino acids. Germline CDR1 and CDR2: MDHEN and SYDVKM. The CDR3 loop is CASVPTDRAYQPQHF. The CDR3 DNA is TGTGCCAGCGTGCCCACTGACAGGGCATATCAGCCCCAGCATTTT.

For the CDR3, the DNA is TGCAGCGTTGGGGGACTAGCGGGAGAATTAGATACGCAGTATTTT. The encoded protein is CSVGGLAGELDTQYF. The V gene is TRBV29-1, the J gene TRBJ2-3; 14 bases are shared with TRBD2. The germline CDR1 and CDR2 sequences are SQVTM and ANQGSEA. The CDR3 contains 15 residues. The junction had 5 bases not matched to a gene; V was cut back by 4 bases and J by 5 bases.

The chain joins TRBV19 to TRBJ2-5, with 10 bases lining up with TRBD2. J gave up 1 base and V 6 bases, and 2 bases lay outside the gene matches. Germline V gives CDR1 LNHDA, CDR2 SQIVND (reference sequence). This CDR3 is 14 amino acids long. The CDR3, as DNA: TGTGCCAGTAGCGGACTAGCGGTCCAAGAGACCCAGTACTTC. Its translation: CASSGLAVQETQYF.

In its sample, this clone was seen a few times. The chain uses TRBV7-3 and TRBJ1-1; 8 nucleotides agree with TRBD1. CDR3 length: 14 amino acids. Per the germline V gene, CDR1 is SGHTA and CDR2 is FQGTGA. J gave up 4 bases and V 5 bases, and 6 bases lay outside the gene matches. In DNA form, the CDR3 reads TGTGCCAGCAGCCCCCAGGGGGCGATCACTGAAGCTTTCTTT. Amino acids: CASSPQGAITEAFF.